Reported below is one TCR beta chain. This clone has a handful of counts. Its antigen is unknown. The sample holds no much larger clone one base away, and base qualities are not on file. This sample is part of a study of Tregs in tolerant kidney transplant recipients (dated by TCRdb to 2018 to 2020). At the level of the whole study: For bulk CFSE mixed lymphocyte reactions, CFSE-labeled recipient PBMCs were cocultured for 6 days with irradiated donor PBMCs, after which the cells were stained for CD3/CD4/CD8 and FACS-sorted. TCRbeta sequencing was used in the study to identify donor-specific regulatory T cells before combined kidney and bone marrow transplantation, and the identified cells were then tracked after transplant. TCRbeta repertoire sequencing was used in a few healthy controls to compare several ways of expanding Tregs specific for an allogeneic donor. The paper as a whole reports these results and caveats: The most biologically relevant and donor-specific TCRbeta repertoire appeared to be identified by expanding Tregs with activated donor B cells. Biological reproducibility was not examined directly, but technical replication error appeared to be minimal. Because only a small number of patients were included, the study had limitations, and the results will need to be validated in larger populations as well as under other immunosuppression protocols.

Healthy control blood came either as purchased buffy coats or from healthy volunteers. Healthy control blood was separated into PBMCs by Ficoll density gradient and cryopreserved, and patient PBMCs were collected both before and after transplant. For TCRbeta CDR3 sequencing, genomic DNA from the sorted cells was extracted using the QIAGEN DNeasy Blood and Tissue Kit. High-throughput TCRbeta CDR3 sequencing, which included PCR amplification with bias correction and internal controls, was done commercially through immunoSEQ. The authors' pipeline ran thus. Unique productive TCRbeta sequences were defined by CDR3 nucleotide sequence when primers matched and otherwise by CDR3 amino acid sequence together with Vbeta and Jbeta genes. Sequences were defined as donor-reactive when expanded at least 5-fold in CFSE-low cells versus unstimulated cells and present at a frequency of at least 0.01% in CFSE-low cells. Jensen-Shannon divergence, calculated on the top 100 TCRbeta sequences ranked by frequency, was used to quantify repertoire divergence. For samples with multiple sequencing runs, sorting error was corrected separately for each run before the runs were pooled. The table comes from immuneACCESS by way of TCRdb, which keeps in-frame sequences with V and J called. Part of the clones is missing from these tables; in studies checked, under half for an unresolved V gene and the rest for unknown reasons. From that table come the V and J calls and clone size; the DNA was used to work out D and trimming. Recorded for this sample are 8,000 to 9,500 clones; about half of them occurred a single time. The ten largest account for less than 6.5% of the sample.

From the cysteine through the phenylalanine, the CDR3 covers 12 amino acids. Only the CDR3 DNA is retained, 36 bases long and in frame from the first base. The germline V gene provides CDR1 KGHSH and CDR2 LQKENI. V is pared back by 2 bases and J by 13 bases, with 13 bases lying between the germline termini. Sequenced material: CD4+ T cells from blood cultured with allogeneic cells. The source of this sequence is a human donor in good health. The chain links TRBV18 with TRBJ2-3, with an unclear D gene assignment. The DNA sequence is TGTGCCAGCTCACCAAGACGGTCACAAAAGTATTTT. Translated, this is CASSPRRSQKYF.